The present TCR beta chain was sequenced within a study of patients and donors after allogeneic stem cell transplantation. This clonotype was detected many times. V was clipped by 1 base and J by 5 bases, with 13 bases between them. CDR1 is KGHDR and CDR2 is SFDVKD in the germline V gene. There are 15 residues in the CDR3. Each CDR3 protein is one row after TCRdb ran MiXCR on the RT-PCR reads. The sample yields fewer than 500,000 distinct CDR3 sequences, about a sixth seen once. The gene calls are TRBV24-1 and TRBJ2-5, with D possibly matching TRBD2 (5 bases). Material for sequencing was blood, either unsorted or a sorted T cell fraction (not recorded which). This sequence was found in a human donor who was either an allogeneic HSCT recipient or a stem cell or donor lymphocyte infusion donor (not recorded which). It is not recorded whose cells these are; they may come from a transplant donor. The CDR3 here is CATSDFLRGAETQYF. CDR3 bases: TGTGCCACCAGTGATTTTTTACGGGGAGCGGAGACCCAGTACTTC.